This T cell receptor beta chain is from a study of T-cell memory formation after mild COVID-19. Study-level background: In these data, TCR clusters were largely donor specific. General study results and limits: Researchers could not confirm that second-wave clones peaking on day 37 targeted SARS-CoV-2. CD4+ contracting clones were mainly CM and EM; CD8+ ones, EMRA.

This clonotype occurred many times. Its antigen is not known. 5'RACE primed from the constant segment yielded TCR alpha and TCR beta cDNA libraries bearing sample barcodes and UMIs. TCRdb itself ran the 5' RACE reads through MiXCR, one entry per CDR3 protein. The data contain more than 250,000 distinct CDR3 sequences, under 20% of them singletons. V shed 4 bases, J shed 7 bases, and the junction held 12 bases outside the gene matches. Germline CDR1 is SGHDN and CDR2 is FVKESK. The CDR3 totals 15 residues. The TCR comes from a man aged 18-30 years who had mild COVID-19 (a few samples of this study predate the infection). Cell type and time point are not known. V usage is TRBV14 and J usage is TRBJ1-1; 7 bases align to TRBD1. The sample was PBMCs or a T cell subset sorted from them (not recorded which). The CDR3 DNA reads as TGTGCCAGCAGCCTAGGAGGGGGCTTAGCCCGTGAAGCTTTCTTT. Protein: CASSLGGGLAREAFF.